The 15 T cell receptor beta chains presented below share a single source sample, sequenced in a study of blood T cells in healthy people across ages. The authors ran a second PCR of roughly 6 to 12 cycles using a sample-barcoded 5' primer and a J-beta primer mix. In TCRdb, the 5' RACE reads were re-called with MiXCR into one record per CDR3 protein. The sample has roughly 1,700,000 distinct CDR3 sequences, 28% seen once; the top ten hold about 7.7%. The sample was blood. The receptors shown here come from a woman aged 25 to 39 in good health.

This clonotype occurred a few times. The CDR3, as DNA: TGTGCCAGCAGCTCCCCGGGACAGGGGCTCAAGCAGTACTTC. Its translation: CASSSPGQGLKQYF. The chain joins TRBV7-2 to TRBJ2-7; TRBD1 aligns across 10 bases. The V gene's germline CDR1 is SGHTA and CDR2 FQGNSA. The junction had 8 bases not matched to a gene; V was cut back by 4 bases and J by 8 bases. The CDR3 consists of 14 residues.

The rearrangement joins TRBV2 to TRBJ2-7; 7 nucleotides align to TRBD1. Germline CDR1 is SNHLY and CDR2 is FYNNEI. Trimming cost V 6 bases and J 0 bases; bases outside gene matches: 5. The CDR3 length is 14 residues. CDR3: CASRETGHSYEQYF. For the CDR3, the DNA is TGTGCCAGCAGAGAGACAGGGCACTCCTACGAGCAGTACTTC.

The chain is built from TRBV6-5 and TRBJ1-1; possibly TRBD1 for D (5 bases). The CDR3 runs to 16 residues. The germline V gene encodes CDR1 MNHEY and CDR2 SVGAGI. Trimming took off 2 bases at V and 2 bases at J, with 15 bases between the two ends. The CDR3 is CASSYGPDRANTEAFF. The CDR3 DNA sequence: TGTGCCAGCAGTTACGGCCCTGACAGAGCAAACACTGAAGCTTTCTTT.

Ten or more counts support this clonotype. The rearrangement links TRBV7-2 to TRBJ2-7, with TRBD2 identical over 11 bases. The CDR3 covers 15 residues. The V segment lost 5 bases and the J segment 3 bases; nucleotides outside the gene matches: 6. From germline, CDR1 is SGHTA and CDR2 FQGNSA. The CDR3 reads CASSNLAGGVYEQYF. The CDR3 DNA follows: TGTGCCAGCAGCAATCTAGCGGGAGGCGTCTACGAGCAGTACTTC.

The chain couples TRBV12-3 or TRBV12-4 to TRBJ2-7; TRBD1 matches 7 bases. This CDR3 is 13 amino acids long. The trim removed 5 bases at V and 6 bases at J, leaving 7 bases unmatched. In nucleotides, the CDR3 is TGTGCCAGCAGTGTGACAGGGTTACGCGAGCAGTACTTC. Protein sequence: CASSVTGLREQYF.

In its sample, this clonotype was seen a few times. The chain recombines TRBV10-2 with TRBJ1-2; no clear D gene. V lost 3 bases and J 0 bases, leaving 8 bases between the germline ends. CDR3 length equals 14 residues. Germline CDR1 is WSHSY and CDR2 is SAAADI. CDR3 loop: CASSDPSPNYGYTF. Here the CDR3 DNA reads TGCGCCAGCAGTGATCCCTCTCCTAACTATGGCTACACCTTC.

This clonotype was observed a handful of times. The chain uses TRBV12-3 or TRBV12-4 and TRBJ2-3; 9 nucleotides align to TRBD2. The CDR3 contains 17 residues. The V and J ends lost 6 bases and 5 bases, in that order; junction bases with no gene match: 15. CDR3 in amino acids: CASSRFGGGASRDTQYF. The CDR3 region has the DNA TGTGCCAGCAGCCGGTTTGGCGGGGGGGCTTCCAGAGATACGCAGTATTTT.

There are a few counts of this clonotype. The chain uses TRBV10-3 and TRBJ1-2; 9 bases are shared with TRBD1. V lost 6 bases and J lost 3; bases outside the gene matches: 2. Germline V gene lookup returns CDR1 ENHRY and CDR2 SYGVKD. The length of the CDR3 is 13 residues. The CDR3 bases are TGTGCCATCAGAGGGGACAGGGACTATGGCTACACCTTC. It codes for CAIRGDRDYGYTF.

This clonotype has only one observation. This may stem from a read error, because a much larger clone lies one nucleotide away. The chain joins TRBV6-6 to TRBJ2-5; 8 positions agree with TRBD1. The closer fit of TRBJ2-7 to the DNA end suggests the J call may be wrong. The length of the CDR3 is 13 residues. Germline CDR1 is MNHNY and CDR2 is SVGAGI (reference sequence). CDR3 region: CASRNGQGSEQYF. The CDR3 DNA reads TGTGCCAGCAGGAACGGACAGGGTAGCGAGCAGTACTTC.

This clonotype was picked up a small number of times. The chain recombines TRBV5-1 with TRBJ2-1; D remains unclear. V was cut by 3 bases and J by 9 bases, with 13 bases left in between. The CDR3 runs to 13 residues. Germline assignment: CDR1 SGHRS and CDR2 YFSETQ. CDR3 in DNA: TGCGCCAGCAGCTGGGCGTCGGGCTCTGAGCAGTTCTTC. This translates into CASSWASGSEQFF.

This clonotype has only a few counts. The chain couples TRBV5-1 to TRBJ2-5; 7 bases fit TRBD1. Germline CDR1 reads SGHRS; CDR2 reads YFSETQ. CDR3 length: 14 amino acids. V lost 3 bases to trimming and J lost 2 bases; unmatched junction nucleotides: 4. The CDR3 loop reads CASSYGTEQETQYF. The CDR3 DNA sequence: TGCGCCAGCAGCTACGGGACAGAGCAAGAGACCCAGTACTTC. Filled out from reference TRBV5-1 and TRBJ2-5, the complete variable domain reads KAGVTQTPRYLIKTRGQQVTLSCSPISGHRSVSWYQQTPGQGLQFLFEYFSETQRNKGNFPGRFSGRQFSNSRSEMNVSTLELGDSALYLCASSYGTEQETQYFGPGTRLLVL.

This chain connects TRBV20-1 to TRBJ2-7; no reliable D call. V was cut by 0 bases and J by 0 bases, with 12 bases left in between. The CDR3 runs to 15 residues. In germline, CDR1 is DFQATT, CDR2 SNEGSKA (reference sequence). In DNA, the CDR3 is TGCAGTGCTAGAGATGAGACGGCGAGCTCCTACGAGCAGTACTTC. Translated: CSARDETASSYEQYF.

The rearrangement uses TRBV20-1 and TRBJ1-4; D is unclear. Germline V lookup: CDR1 DFQATT, CDR2 SNEGSKA (reference sequence). This CDR3 spans 13 amino acids. The V end lost 2 bases, the J end lost 5 bases, and 9 bases lay between the germline ends. CDR3 in DNA: TGCAGTGCTAGACCTGGGGAAAATGAAAAACTGTTTTTT. Translating it yields CSARPGENEKLFF.

The chain employs TRBV5-5 and TRBJ1-2; 12 bases are a match to TRBD1. The CDR3 contains 16 residues. Trimming cost V 0 bases and J 7 bases; bases outside gene matches: 7. CDR1 SGHKS and CDR2 YYEKEE come from the germline V gene (reference sequence). The DNA of the CDR3 is TGTGCCAGCAGCTTGGCCCCCGGGACAGGGGGCGGTGGCTACACCTTC. It encodes CASSLAPGTGGGGYTF.

This clonotype was seen a handful of times. CDR3 in DNA: TGTGCCAGCAGTTTACCGGACAGGGTACCTTTGGGGACCCAGTACTTC. Translated: CASSLPDRVPLGTQYF. V is TRBV12-3 or TRBV12-4 and J is TRBJ2-5; 8 bases fit TRBD1. CDR3 length equals 16 residues. V lost 2 bases and J lost 7; bases outside the gene matches: 12.